This record concerns one TCR beta chain sequence. Its matching antigen is unknown. Sequencing used immunoSEQ multiplex PCR; TCRdb keeps in-frame clones, though not all of them. The table has around 3,100 clones, roughly 85% seen once; the top ten hold 8.9%. These data are taken from a study of immune cell composition in non-small cell lung cancer. With 5 bases clipped from V and 0 bases from J, the junction kept 2 bases outside the gene matches. The CDR3 runs to 14 residues. Germline V gene sequence: CDR1 MDHEN, CDR2 SYDVKM. Overall study findings and caveats: No significant correlation existed between pack-years smoked and tumour clonality. Squamous carcinomas (approximately 80%) more often had tumour-associated clones >0.5% than adenocarcinomas (33%). Squamous lung tumours showed higher top 10 clone scores and clonality than adenocarcinomas.

Sequenced: lung tumor tissue. The sequence derives from a human donor with non-small cell lung cancer. This chain uses TRBV28 with TRBJ2-5; TRBD1 agrees at 8 bases. The CDR3 bases are TGTGCCAGCAGTATGACAGGGGACCAAGAGACCCAGTACTTC. Protein sequence: CASSMTGDQETQYF.